Listed here are 26 T cell receptor beta chains from one sample, sequenced in a study of blood T cells in healthy people across ages. A J-beta primer mix and a sample-barcoded 5' primer were used in a second PCR of roughly 6 to 11 cycles. TCRdb re-analysed the 5' RACE reads in MiXCR, keeping a single row per CDR3 protein. Here the sample spans over 1,200,000 distinct CDR3 sequences, around 55% being singletons. The sequenced material came from blood. The receptors shown here come from a man younger than 35 in good health.

V and J are TRBV6-2 or TRBV6-3 and TRBJ1-1; 7 positions agree with TRBD1. After removal of 8 bases from V and 5 bases from J, the junction contained 14 bases not matched to a gene. The CDR3 has 15 residues. Germline CDR1 and CDR2: MNHEY and SVGEGT. The CDR3 DNA is TGTGCCAGCGCTCCAGCTAGGGGGCGGGGGACTGAAGCTTTCTTT. Protein product: CASAPARGRGTEAFF.

J is TRBJ2-4 and V is TRBV4-2; TRBD2 agrees at 7 bases. The CDR3 is 16 amino acids. Germline CDR1 reads LGHNA; CDR2 reads YNFKEQ. V was clipped by 2 bases and J by 0 bases; unmatched bases: 4. CDR3 coding DNA: TGTGCCAGCAGCCAAACTAGCGATCTAGCCAAAAACATTCAGTACTTC. Protein product: CASSQTSDLAKNIQYF.

In its sample, this clonotype was seen a few times. The rearrangement uses TRBV4-2 and TRBJ2-3, with 7 bases that match TRBD2. The V segment lost 1 base and the J segment 10 bases; nucleotides outside the gene matches: 8. This CDR3 comprises 14 residues. CDR1 and CDR2 (germline): LGHNA, YNFKEQ. The CDR3 coding sequence is TGTGCCAGCAGCCAAGGATCAAGCGGGATTCCGCAGTATTTT. Translated: CASSQGSSGIPQYF.

This clonotype was seen a few times. J is TRBJ2-1 and V is TRBV12-5, with 12 bases matching TRBD2. The CDR3 runs 18 residues. V dropped 2 bases and J dropped 5; count of bases not matched to a gene: 10. The germline V gene encodes CDR1 LGHNT and CDR2 FRNRAP. The CDR3 reads CASGLPTPSGRADNEQFF. CDR3 bases: TGTGCTAGTGGTTTGCCAACTCCTAGCGGGAGGGCCGACAATGAGCAGTTCTTC.

The chain recombines TRBV12-3 or TRBV12-4 with TRBJ2-7; 8 bases fit TRBD2. J lost 3 bases, V lost 4 bases, and 8 bases had no gene match. This CDR3 is built from 15 residues. This CDR3 reads CASSYGGTRNYEQYF. CDR3 nucleotide sequence: TGTGCCAGCAGTTATGGTGGGACTAGGAACTACGAGCAGTACTTC.

This sequence joins TRBV4-3 and TRBJ2-2, with 11 bases lining up with TRBD1. The trim removed 1 base at V and 6 bases at J, leaving 1 base unmatched. Germline CDR1 and CDR2: LGHNA and YSLEER. This CDR3 is built from 15 residues. The CDR3 DNA reads TGCGCCAGCAGCCAAGGGACAGGGGGCTCCGGGGAGCTGTTTTTT. Encoded protein: CASSQGTGGSGELFF.

This clonotype was counted only a few times. The rearrangement links TRBV27 to TRBJ2-1; 9 positions agree with TRBD1. Trimming took 7 bases from V and 6 from J; bases not matched to a gene: 7. Germline V gene sequence: CDR1 MNHEY, CDR2 SMNVEV (reference sequence). This CDR3 region has 14 residues. CDR3 DNA: TGTGCCAGCAACGACGGGACAGGGAGCAATGAGCAGTTCTTC. Encoded protein: CASNDGTGSNEQFF.

V is TRBV2 and J is TRBJ2-7; D unclear. The CDR3 extends over 14 amino acids. Germline CDR1 SNHLY, CDR2 FYNNEI. V lost 4 bases and J 0 bases, leaving 10 bases between the germline ends. The CDR3 sequence is CASSVKGNSYEQYF. For the CDR3, the DNA is TGTGCCAGCAGTGTAAAGGGCAACTCCTACGAGCAGTACTTC.

This clonotype has ten or more counts. Mismatch with germline at one junction end may stem from a read error. V gene TRBV5-1 combines with J gene TRBJ2-1; 9 bases agree with TRBD1. Germline-derived CDR1 and CDR2 are SGHRS and YFSETQ. The CDR3 runs to 14 residues. In DNA, the CDR3 is TGTGCCAGCAGTTTGGGGACAGGGAGCAATGAGCAGTTCTTC. It is translated as CASSLGTGSNEQFF.

This chain links TRBV3-1 with TRBJ2-1; 8 positions agree with TRBD2. Germline V gives CDR1 LGHDT, CDR2 YNNKEL (reference sequence). V trimming: 5 bases; J trimming: 6 bases; junction bases outside the gene matches: 3. There are 13 residues in the CDR3. DNA for the CDR3: TGTGCCAGCAGCGCACTAGCGGCCAATGAGCAGTTCTTC. This codes for CASSALAANEQFF.

The V gene is TRBV7-9, the J gene TRBJ2-7, with 8 positions matching TRBD1. This CDR3 has 14 amino acids. Germline CDR1 is SEHNR and CDR2 is FQNEAQ (reference sequence). Trimming removed 5 bases from V and 5 bases from J; junction bases left unmatched: 8. The CDR3: CASSPTGEGNEQYF. CDR3 coding DNA: TGTGCCAGCAGCCCGACAGGGGAAGGGAACGAGCAGTACTTC.

The sample holds one count of this clonotype. An end of the junction does not agree with germline; a read error may underlie this. The chain uses TRBV16 and TRBJ2-3, with 7 bases lining up with TRBD1. CDR1 is KGHSY, CDR2 FQNENV, per germline. The length of the CDR3 is 15 residues. The CDR3 coding sequence is TGTGCCAGCAGCCAACCGGGACAGCACACAGATACGAAGTATTTT. The encoded protein is CASSQPGQHTDTKYF.

This clonotype was seen a few times. The chain uses TRBV28 and TRBJ2-3, with D unresolved. Trimming took off 2 bases at V and 4 bases at J, with 19 bases between the two ends. There are 17 residues in the CDR3. CDR1 is MDHEN and CDR2 is SYDVKM in the germline V gene. CDR3 sequence reads: CASSLVLSVTRPDTQYF. CDR3 in DNA: TGTGCCAGCAGTTTAGTCCTTTCGGTAACCCGCCCAGATACGCAGTATTTT.

V gene TRBV4-1 combines with J gene TRBJ2-6; the D is unclear. Trimming removed 4 bases at V and 0 bases at J, with 10 bases between. The germline CDR1 and CDR2 sequences are MGHRA and YSYEKL. The CDR3 runs to 16 residues. The CDR3 region is CASSRNTGSGANVLTF. The CDR3 coding sequence is TGCGCCAGCAGCCGGAACACTGGCTCTGGGGCCAACGTCCTGACTTTC.

The chain carries TRBV5-1 and TRBJ2-1; D possibly corresponds to TRBD2 (6 bases). The end of the DNA aligns better with TRBJ2-7, so the J call may be wrong. Germline V gene sequence: CDR1 SGHRS, CDR2 YFSETQ. The CDR3 is made up of 16 amino acids. The CDR3 loop is CASRDQTGVPGGEQYF. The CDR3 DNA follows: TGCGCCAGCAGGGACCAGACGGGGGTCCCGGGCGGCGAGCAGTACTTC.

The chain links TRBV2 to TRBJ2-3; D is unclear. Germline-derived CDR1 and CDR2 are SNHLY and FYNNEI. Trimming removed 8 bases at V and 2 bases at J, with 11 bases between. The CDR3 has 13 amino acids. The CDR3 sequence: CASQGYSTDTQYF. The CDR3 nucleotides are TGTGCCAGCCAAGGCTACTCCACAGATACGCAGTATTTT.

V gene TRBV27 combines with J gene TRBJ2-6; possibly TRBD1 for D (6 bases). V gave up 5 bases and J gave up 0 bases, with 23 bases separating them. This CDR3 region has 20 residues. Germline loops: CDR1 MNHEY, CDR2 SMNVEV (reference sequence). DNA of the CDR3: TGTGCCAGCAGTCCGCTCCGCTGGACAGAATCTAGCTCTGGGGCCAACGTCCTGACTTTC. Its protein product is CASSPLRWTESSSGANVLTF.

The chain combines TRBV27 with TRBJ2-3; D might be TRBD1 or TRBD2, each matching 5 bases. Trimming took 3 bases from V and 2 from J, leaving 12 bases between them. From germline, CDR1 is MNHEY and CDR2 SMNVEV (reference sequence). This CDR3 has 15 residues. CDR3 bases: TGTGCCAGCAGTTTCTCGGGGACCTTCACAGATACGCAGTATTTT. This sequence encodes CASSFSGTFTDTQYF.

The chain uses TRBV27 and TRBJ2-7; no firm D call. CDR1 and CDR2 (germline): MNHEY, SMNVEV (reference sequence). The V gene lost 8 bases and the J gene lost 2 bases, with 10 bases spanning the gap. This CDR3 region has 12 residues. The CDR3 region is CASAASPYEQYF. CDR3 in DNA: TGTGCCAGCGCGGCAAGCCCCTACGAGCAGTACTTC.

This clonotype has just a few counts. The chain couples TRBV28 to TRBJ2-3; tentatively, D is TRBD2 (6 bases). The CDR3 runs 17 residues. In germline, CDR1 is MDHEN, CDR2 SYDVKM. Trimming shortened V by 10 bases and J by 2 bases, and 25 bases separated the two germline ends. CDR3 coding DNA: TGTGCCACCAGGAGCTTCCTGGGGACTGGATACACAGATACGCAGTATTTT. It encodes CATRSFLGTGYTDTQYF.

This chain links TRBV20-1 with TRBJ2-7, with 7 bases fitting TRBD1. CDR3 length equals 13 residues. V lost 5 bases and J lost 4; bases outside the gene matches: 8. Germline V CDR1 and CDR2: DFQATT, SNEGSKA (reference sequence). CDR3 residues: CSARRTGQYEQYF. CDR3 nucleotides: TGCAGTGCTCGTAGGACAGGACAATACGAGCAGTACTTC.

The chain employs TRBV15 and TRBJ2-5; 7 bases align to TRBD2. V shed 7 bases, J shed 0 bases, and the junction held 5 bases outside the gene matches. The CDR3 consists of 14 residues. Per the germline V gene, CDR1 is LNHNV and CDR2 is YYDKDF (reference sequence). The CDR3 DNA reads TGTGCCACCATGGTGGGGGGGAACCAAGAGACCCAGTACTTC. Translated: CATMVGGNQETQYF.

This clonotype was seen more than once but under ten times. The rearrangement joins TRBV12-3 or TRBV12-4 to TRBJ2-7; 7 nucleotides agree with TRBD1. Trimming at V came to 5 bases and at J to 6 bases, leaving 10 bases not matched to a gene. The CDR3 has 14 amino acids. CDR3 DNA: TGTGCCAGCAGTCCTCAGGACAGGTTGGGCGAGCAGTACTTC. This gives the protein CASSPQDRLGEQYF.

This clonotype came up a few times. The rearrangement joins TRBV20-1 to TRBJ2-7; 7 bases match TRBD2. After removal of 3 bases from V and 8 bases from J, the junction contained 10 bases not matched to a gene. The CDR3 spans 13 residues. CDR1 DFQATT and CDR2 SNEGSKA come from the germline V gene (reference sequence). CDR3 protein: CSASPREAAQQYF. CDR3 nucleotide sequence: TGCAGTGCTAGCCCCCGGGAGGCAGCACAGCAGTACTTC.

This chain joins TRBV4-2 and TRBJ2-5, with a possible D match to TRBD2 (6 bases). V was cut by 3 bases and J by 4 bases, with 15 bases left in between. Germline V gives CDR1 LGHNA, CDR2 YNFKEQ. This CDR3 spans 15 amino acids. CDR3 sequence reads: CASSQRLDNSETQYF. The CDR3 DNA follows: TGTGCCAGCAGCCAGAGACTAGATAATTCAGAGACCCAGTACTTC.

The V gene is TRBV6-6, the J gene TRBJ2-1; the match to TRBD2 covers 10 bases. The junction had 8 bases not matched to a gene; V was cut back by 6 bases and J by 9 bases. From germline, CDR1 is MNHNY and CDR2 SVGAGI (reference sequence). The CDR3 spans 14 residues. The CDR3 sequence: CASSRRPSGGEQFF. The CDR3 DNA sequence: TGTGCCAGCAGCCGACGGCCTAGCGGGGGTGAGCAGTTCTTC.